A single sample gave rise to the 27 T cell receptor beta chains below, sequenced in a study of CXCR3-negative and CXCR3-positive naive CD8 T cells. Via 5' RACE with UMI labels, TRB cDNA libraries were prepared. Using the 5' RACE reads, TCRdb records one entry per CDR3 protein without DNA. Its table records 90,000 to 95,000 distinct CDR3 sequences. The source material was naive CXCR3- CD8+ T cells from blood. The subset denotes: CD45RO-CCR7+CD27+CD95- naive CD8+ T cells lacking CXCR3 (TNR3-). The receptor set was obtained from a human donor in good health. Some clones in this sample may be carry-over from other donors' samples.

The V gene is TRBV29-1, the J gene TRBJ2-5; the TCRdb call, TRBD1, lacks DNA for checking. The CDR3 contains 16 residues. CDR1 and CDR2 from the germline V gene are SQVTM and ANQGSEA. The CDR3 is CSVEDLSPGNGETQYF.

The chain links TRBV15 to TRBJ1-1; TCRdb names TRBD1, which stays unverified in the absence of DNA. Germline CDR1 is LNHNV and CDR2 is YYDKDF (reference sequence). The CDR3 length is 15 residues. The CDR3 loop reads CATSRQQGAYTEAFF.

The chain employs TRBV12-3 or TRBV12-4 and TRBJ1-1. The CDR3 totals 12 residues. The CDR3 protein is CASSPSGVEAFF.

This chain uses TRBV2 with TRBJ1-2. The CDR3 covers 12 residues. Looked up from germline, CDR1 is SNHLY and CDR2 is FYNNEI. CDR3 loop: CASREPAYGYTF.

V gene TRBV7-7 combines with J gene TRBJ2-1. Germline CDR1 reads SSHAT; CDR2 reads FNYEAQ (reference sequence). CDR3 length: 14 amino acids. The CDR3 is CASSLSPDYNEQFF.

CDR3 protein: CASTQLAGVRDTQYF. The rearrangement links TRBV5-5 to TRBJ2-3; the D gene TCRdb calls, TRBD2, cannot be checked with no DNA. This CDR3 has 15 amino acids. Germline-derived CDR1 and CDR2 are SGHKS and YYEKEE (reference sequence).

The chain recombines TRBV29-1 with TRBJ1-1; the TRBD1 assignment by TCRdb is unverifiable without DNA. This CDR3 region has 14 residues. The V gene's germline CDR1 is SQVTM and CDR2 ANQGSEA. The CDR3 sequence: CSVSAPQGNTEAFF.

The chain has TRBV29-1 and TRBJ2-7; without DNA, the TCRdb call of TRBD1 cannot be checked. Per germline, CDR1 SQVTM and CDR2 ANQGSEA. CDR3 length: 14 residues. The CDR3 sequence is CSVEPSDRPYEQYF.

This chain uses TRBV2 with TRBJ2-1. Germline loops: CDR1 SNHLY, CDR2 FYNNEI. The CDR3 extends over 15 amino acids. The CDR3 is CASSDEEDSYNEQFF.

The chain links TRBV7-9 to TRBJ2-7; TCRdb reports TRBD1, a call that lacks DNA to check it against. The CDR3 totals 12 residues. Germline assignment: CDR1 SEHNR and CDR2 FQNEAQ (reference sequence). This CDR3 reads CASSSQGGEQYF.

This sequence joins TRBV29-1 and TRBJ2-1; the TCRdb D gene call, TRBD2, has no DNA to confirm it. CDR3 size: 16 residues. Germline V gene lookup returns CDR1 SQVTM and CDR2 ANQGSEA. CDR3 sequence: CSVPPSGGALYNEQFF.

This chain links TRBV21-1 with TRBJ2-7. TRBV21-1 is a known pseudogene. The CDR3 contains 15 residues. CDR3 sequence: CASSKGRKGLDEQYF.

The chain combines TRBV6-2 or TRBV6-3 with TRBJ2-3. Germline loops: CDR1 MNHEY, CDR2 SVGEGT. The CDR3 extends over 16 amino acids. This CDR3 is CAVRTAVIEITDTQYF.

This chain connects TRBV6-6 to TRBJ2-7. The V gene's germline CDR1 is MNHNY and CDR2 SVGAGI (reference sequence). The CDR3 sequence is 13 residues long. CDR3 region: CASSYSDWNEQYF.

The V gene is TRBV29-1, the J gene TRBJ2-4; lacking DNA, the TRBD2 call made by TCRdb goes unchecked. This CDR3 spans 19 amino acids. Germline lookup yields CDR1 SQVTM and CDR2 ANQGSEA. The CDR3 sequence is CSVEDQMGGHNLAKNIQYF. Based on the CDR3 plus reference TRBV29-1 and TRBJ2-4, the full variable domain is SAVISQKPSRDICQRGTSLTIQCQVDSQVTMMFWYRQQPGQSLTLIATANQGSEATYESGFVIDKFPISRPNLTFSTLTVSNMSPEDSSIYLCSVEDQMGGHNLAKNIQYFGAGTRLSVL.

The gene calls are TRBV10-1 and TRBJ1-1; the D call of TRBD1 rests on TCRdb alone, since no DNA is present to check it. CDR1 is WNHNN and CDR2 is SYGVQD in the germline V gene (reference sequence). The length of the CDR3 is 17 residues. The CDR3 spells CASSHDRDRGRRTEAFF.

The chain is built from TRBV29-1 and TRBJ2-1; the D gene TCRdb calls, TRBD1, cannot be checked with no DNA. This CDR3 spans 13 amino acids. Looked up from germline, CDR1 is SQVTM and CDR2 is ANQGSEA. This chain's CDR3 is CSADGGFGNEQFF.

V is TRBV15 and J is TRBJ1-1; the D call from TCRdb, TRBD1, cannot be confirmed without DNA. Germline V lookup: CDR1 LNHNV, CDR2 YYDKDF (reference sequence). The CDR3 is 14 residues long. CDR3 loop: CATSIEGRGTEAFF. The full variable domain, rest sourced from reference TRBV15 and TRBJ1-1, is DAMVIQNPRYQVTQFGKPVTLSCSQTLNHNVMYWYQQKSSQAPKLLFHYYDKDFNNEADTPDNFQSRRPNTSFCFLDIRSPGLGDTAMYLCATSIEGRGTEAFFGQGTRLTVV.

The J gene is TRBJ2-7, the V gene TRBV7-6; TCRdb outputs TRBD1, but without DNA this stays unchecked. The germline gives CDR1 SGHVS, CDR2 FNYEAQ. The CDR3 loop spans 12 amino acids. CDR3 amino acids: CASSPTGNEQYF.

V is TRBV10-3 and J is TRBJ2-7; the TCRdb call, TRBD2, lacks DNA for checking. The CDR3 is 15 amino acids. Germline V gene data show CDR1 as ENHRY and CDR2 as SYGVKD. The CDR3 spells CASQSPGGPLYEQYF.

The chain is built from TRBV28 and TRBJ2-1; the TCRdb call, TRBD2, lacks DNA for checking. The CDR3 contains 16 residues. CDR1 and CDR2 from the germline V gene are MDHEN and SYDVKM. This CDR3 is CASSATSGRPDYEQFF.

V usage is TRBV5-6 and J usage is TRBJ2-2; the TRBD2 assignment by TCRdb is unverifiable without DNA. Germline V lookup: CDR1 SGHDT, CDR2 YYEEEE. This CDR3 region has 22 residues. CDR3 region: CASRINTYWRTDGIGLTGELFF.

This chain joins TRBV7-9 and TRBJ2-5; absent DNA, TCRdb's TRBD1 call cannot be checked. Germline loops: CDR1 SEHNR, CDR2 FQNEAQ (reference sequence). The CDR3 totals 15 residues. This chain's CDR3 is CASSLVQGAEETQYF.

CDR3: CASSKSPVSDTVGGPHNEQFF. The chain has TRBV21-1 and TRBJ2-1; the D call from TCRdb, TRBD1, cannot be confirmed without DNA. TRBV21-1 is designated a pseudogene. CDR3 length: 21 amino acids.

The chain combines TRBV29-1 with TRBJ2-7; the D call of TRBD1 rests on TCRdb alone, since no DNA is present to check it. This CDR3 is 14 amino acids long. CDR1 SQVTM and CDR2 ANQGSEA come from the germline V gene. CDR3 residues: CSVFGTETLYEQYF.

The chain is built from TRBV15 and TRBJ2-2. Germline loops: CDR1 LNHNV, CDR2 YYDKDF (reference sequence). CDR3 length: 11 amino acids. The CDR3 here is CATRQTGELFF.

The chain combines TRBV19 with TRBJ2-1; the D call of TRBD2 rests on TCRdb alone, since no DNA is present to check it. The CDR3 length is 15 residues. The germline V gene encodes CDR1 LNHDA and CDR2 SQIVND (reference sequence). The CDR3 reads CASSIGLASFNEQFF. Looking up the rest from reference TRBV19 and TRBJ2-1 gives the full variable domain: DGGITQSPKYLFRKEGQNVTLSCEQNLNHDAMYWYRQDPGQGLRLIYYSQIVNDFQKGDIAEGYSVSREKKESFPLTVTSAQKNPTAFYLCASSIGLASFNEQFFGPGTRLTVL.